This T cell receptor (beta chain) appears in the sequencing data of a study of T-cell memory formation after mild COVID-19. 5'RACE with constant-segment primers built TCRalpha and TCRbeta cDNA libraries with UMIs. Each CDR3 protein gets one entry after TCRdb re-called the 5' RACE reads with MiXCR. The sample has under 200,000 distinct CDR3 sequences, approximately 10% seen once. This clonotype was seen only a few times. Its antigen is unknown. The CDR3 totals 15 residues. Germline CDR1 SGHTA, CDR2 FQGTGA. Unmatched junction bases numbered 4, after V lost 5 bases and J lost 5 bases. Whole-study findings and limits: Contracting clones from day 15 to 85 showed balanced CD4/CD8; later expanders favored CD4+. Second-wave clones reaching peak frequency on day 37 lacked confirmed SARS-CoV-2 specificity.

The sample taken for sequencing was PBMCs or a T cell subset sorted from them (not recorded which). The V gene is TRBV7-3, the J gene TRBJ2-1; 12 bases are shared with TRBD2. This receptor was taken from a man aged 18 to 35 who had mild COVID-19 (a few samples of this study predate the infection). Cell type and time point are not known. CDR3 loop: CASSPRTSGDNEQFF. CDR3 coding DNA: TGTGCCAGCAGCCCCCGGACTAGCGGGGACAATGAGCAGTTCTTC.